The rows below give T cell receptor beta chains drawn from one sample of a study of siplizumab effects on memory and regulatory T cells. Assay: immunoSEQ multiplex PCR; the TCRdb copy retains only in-frame clones and omits some. The sample contains some 100,000 clones, about 91% of which appear only once. Sequencing used Tregs sorted from blood. The source is a human donor in good health. Each CDR3 is given with its conserved first and last residue.

TRBV6-4	TRBJ2-7	CASSDRGRKNEQYF
TRBV14	TRBJ2-7	CASTLGLAVIGEQYF
TRBV5-1	TRBJ1-2	CASSAGQSGYTF
TRBV11-2	TRBJ1-2	CASSLPGQGLF
TRBV10-3	TRBJ2-1	CAISPSGTGGSYNEQFF
TRBV28	TRBJ2-4	CASSRQGKAKNIQYF
TRBV9	TRBJ2-5	CASSAASSETQYF
TRBV25-1	TRBJ2-7	CASSEYSAGGYEQYF
TRBV10-3	TRBJ2-7	CAISESDGGEAF
TRBV30	TRBJ2-3	CASTEGRSTDTQYF
TRBV5-1	TRBJ2-2	CASSPNDPTGELFF
TRBV5-6	TRBJ2-1	CASSSGGGLADNEQFF
TRBV5-4	TRBJ2-7	CASSRTSGRARSYEQYF
TRBV7-3	TRBJ1-2	CASSSTGANYGYTF
TRBV19	TRBJ2-1	CASSPGNRGRVWNEQFF
TRBV10-3	TRBJ2-7	CAIRGQGDYEQYF
TRBV9	TRBJ1-1	CASSAPSYTENTEAFF
TRBV28	TRBJ1-5	CASTHDRVGQPQHF
TRBV5-1	TRBJ2-1	CASSFAGLGGNEQFF
TRBV16	TRBJ2-5	CASSQFGPHQETQYF
TRBV18	TRBJ2-3	CASSKGRGDTQYF